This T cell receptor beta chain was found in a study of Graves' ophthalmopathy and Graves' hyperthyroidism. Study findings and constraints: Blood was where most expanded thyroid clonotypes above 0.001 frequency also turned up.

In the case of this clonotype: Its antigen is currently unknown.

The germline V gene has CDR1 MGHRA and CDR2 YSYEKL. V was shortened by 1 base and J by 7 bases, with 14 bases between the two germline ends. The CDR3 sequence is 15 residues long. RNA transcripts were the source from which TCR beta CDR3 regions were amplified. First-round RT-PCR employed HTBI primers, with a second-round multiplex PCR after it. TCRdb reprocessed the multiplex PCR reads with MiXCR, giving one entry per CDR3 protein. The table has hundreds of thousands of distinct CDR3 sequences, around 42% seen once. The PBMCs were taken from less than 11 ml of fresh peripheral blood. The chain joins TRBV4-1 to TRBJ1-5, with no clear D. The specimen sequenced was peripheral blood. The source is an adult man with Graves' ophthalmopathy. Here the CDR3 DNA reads TGCGCCAGCAGCCAAGGGTCGGGGATATGGCAGCCCCAGCATTTT. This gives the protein CASSQGSGIWQPQHF.